Shown below are 22 T cell receptor beta chains from a single sample sequenced in a study of a mutant IDH1 vaccine in newly diagnosed glioma. These receptors have no known antigen. The assay was immunoSEQ multiplex PCR, and TCRdb's table has in-frame clones only and misses some. The top ten hold about 5.2% of the sample, which has 30,000 to 40,000 clones, over 75% seen once. As for time point: week 47, end of study. What each vaccine dose contained was 300 ug of mutant IDH1 20-mer peptide, accompanied by topical imiquimod. This material consisted of PBMCs, taken from a glioma patient whose treatment included an IDH1 peptide vaccine. The source of these receptors is a woman aged 40 to 50 with glioma.

On this clone: Distinct nucleotide sequences in the sample also encode this CDR3. The rearrangement links TRBV14 to TRBJ1-5, with D unresolved. Germline assignment: CDR1 SGHDN and CDR2 FVKESK. V gave up 1 base and J gave up 5 bases, with 9 bases separating them. The CDR3 consists of 14 residues. Here the CDR3 DNA reads TGTGCCAGCAGCCAAGGGGGAAACCATCAGCCCCAGCATTTT. Translation gives CASSQGGNHQPQHF.

The gene calls are TRBV7-3 and TRBJ2-3; D is uncertain. Germline V gene data show CDR1 as SGHTA and CDR2 as FQGTGA. CDR3 size: 15 residues. V gave up 0 bases and J gave up 2 bases, with 9 bases separating them. CDR3 protein: CASSLTSSYTDTQYF. The CDR3 nucleotides read TGTGCCAGCAGCTTAACGTCTAGTTACACAGATACGCAGTATTTT.

This clone was observed a single time. This chain joins TRBV4-1 and TRBJ2-7; TRBD2 agrees at 7 bases. Germline CDR1 MGHRA, CDR2 YSYEKL. This CDR3 has 15 residues. V dropped 4 bases and J dropped 3; count of bases not matched to a gene: 9. The CDR3 is CASSPRKSGNYEQYF. Written as DNA, the CDR3 is TGCGCCAGCAGCCCAAGGAAGAGCGGGAACTACGAGCAGTACTTC.

This chain links TRBV2 with TRBJ2-2; TRBD2 might be the D (5 bases). The CDR3 consists of 15 residues. Germline V gene sequence: CDR1 SNHLY, CDR2 FYNNEI. The V and J ends lost 6 bases and 2 bases respectively, with 13 bases between them. The CDR3 loop reads CASRNSEGNTGELFF. CDR3 DNA sequence: TGTGCCAGCAGGAACAGCGAGGGAAACACCGGGGAGCTGTTTTTT.

The chain couples TRBV5-1 to TRBJ2-2; D is uncertain. The germline gives CDR1 SGHRS, CDR2 YFSETQ. The CDR3 has 12 residues. The ends were cut back, 2 bases at V and 6 bases at J, with 5 bases in the middle. CDR3 coding DNA: TGCGCCAGCAGCTTTGCCGCCGGGGAGCTGTTTTTT. It specifies CASSFAAGELFF.

The genes are TRBV5-5 and TRBJ2-7, with TRBD2 identical over 10 bases. The germline V gene has CDR1 SGHKS and CDR2 YYEKEE (reference sequence). Unmatched junction bases numbered 2, after V lost 2 bases and J lost 3 bases. The CDR3 covers 14 residues. Here the CDR3 reads CASSFTSGDYEQYF. As DNA, the CDR3 is TGTGCCAGCAGCTTTACTAGCGGGGACTACGAGCAGTACTTC.

In this sample, this clone turned up a few times. This rearrangement joins TRBV5-4 to TRBJ1-2, with 9 bases matching TRBD1. With 4 bases clipped from V and 6 bases from J, the junction kept 7 bases outside the gene matches. CDR1 is SGHNT and CDR2 is YYREEE in the germline V gene (reference sequence). The CDR3 consists of 14 residues. The CDR3 bases are TGTGCCAGCAGCGGGTACAGGGGGCATAATGGCTACACCTTC. This encodes CASSGYRGHNGYTF.

The rearrangement uses TRBV5-6 and TRBJ2-3; 13 positions agree with TRBD2. After removal of 6 bases from V and 7 bases from J, the junction contained 8 bases not matched to a gene. Germline-derived CDR1 and CDR2 are SGHDT and YYEEEE. The CDR3 contains 15 residues. For the CDR3, the DNA is TGTGCCAGCACCTCACTAGCGGGGGGGCGGAATACGCAGTATTTT. Translated, it gives CASTSLAGGRNTQYF.

The chain is built from TRBV5-6 and TRBJ2-2; 8 positions match TRBD2. The CDR3 totals 16 residues. CDR1 is SGHDT, CDR2 YYEEEE, per germline. J gave up 7 bases and V 3 bases, and 11 bases lay outside the gene matches. DNA for the CDR3: TGTGCCAGCAGCTGGATCGGGCGGGGGGATGTCGGGGAGCTGTTTTTT. It specifies CASSWIGRGDVGELFF.

This clone was recorded only once. This chain uses TRBV6-6 with TRBJ1-1; TRBD1 aligns across 9 bases. The CDR3 has 16 amino acids. Germline V gene data show CDR1 as MNHNY and CDR2 as SVGAGI (reference sequence). V shed 6 bases, J shed 1 base, and the junction held 9 bases outside the gene matches. The CDR3, as DNA: TGTGCCAGCAGCACGGGACAGGGATTCGGGAACACTGAAGCTTTCTTT. This gives the protein CASSTGQGFGNTEAFF.

The chain has TRBV2 and TRBJ1-5, with D possibly being TRBD1 (5 bases). Trimming pared 4 bases from V and 5 bases from J, leaving 9 bases between. The V gene's germline CDR1 is SNHLY and CDR2 FYNNEI. This CDR3 is built from 13 residues. CDR3 sequence: CASSVRGDQPQHF. The CDR3 DNA is TGTGCCAGCAGTGTCCGGGGGGATCAGCCCCAGCATTTT.

The rearrangement links TRBV5-1 to TRBJ2-2; 7 nucleotides agree with TRBD1. CDR1 SGHRS and CDR2 YFSETQ come from the germline V gene. This CDR3 contains 13 residues. J was trimmed by 7 bases and V by 4 bases; bases with no gene match: 4. The CDR3 spells CASSGTDYGELFF. As DNA, the CDR3 is TGCGCCAGCAGCGGGACAGACTACGGGGAGCTGTTTTTT. The variable domain in full, completed from reference TRBV5-1 and TRBJ2-2, reads KAGVTQTPRYLIKTRGQQVTLSCSPISGHRSVSWYQQTPGQGLQFLFEYFSETQRNKGNFPGRFSGRQFSNSRSEMNVSTLELGDSALYLCASSGTDYGELFFGEGSRLTVL.

This chain uses TRBV5-4 with TRBJ1-4, with a tentative D call TRBD1 (5 bases). The ends were cut back, 0 bases at V and 8 bases at J, with 11 bases in the middle. The CDR3 spans 14 residues. Germline assignment: CDR1 SGHNT and CDR2 YYREEE (reference sequence). The CDR3 DNA follows: TGTGCCAGCAGCTTGGTAGGGGTAGACGAAAAACTGTTTTTT. It encodes CASSLVGVDEKLFF.

The chain employs TRBV4-1 and TRBJ1-2; D might be TRBD1 (5 bases). The CDR3 is made up of 17 amino acids. Germline V gene sequence: CDR1 MGHRA, CDR2 YSYEKL. Trimming left V 0 bases short and J 2 bases short, with 16 bases between. CDR3: CASSQEKWEGSNYGYTF. In DNA form, the CDR3 reads TGCGCCAGCAGCCAAGAGAAATGGGAGGGGTCAAACTATGGCTACACCTTC.

This rearrangement joins TRBV5-1 to TRBJ2-2; the D gene is possibly TRBD2 (6 bases). The CDR3 extends over 10 amino acids. CDR1 is SGHRS, CDR2 YFSETQ, per germline. V dropped 10 bases and J dropped 7 bases, with 8 bases sitting between them. CDR3 protein: CAGRGGELFF. The CDR3 nucleotides are TGCGCCGGGCGGGGCGGGGAGCTGTTTTTT.

The chain recombines TRBV4-2 with TRBJ2-3; perhaps TRBD2 as D (5 bases). The CDR3 is made up of 13 amino acids. V was cut by 3 bases and J by 6 bases, with 10 bases left in between. Germline-derived CDR1 and CDR2 are LGHNA and YNFKEQ. The CDR3 sequence is CASSHRGGDTQYF. The CDR3 DNA follows: TGTGCCAGCAGCCATCGCGGCGGGGATACGCAGTATTTT.

This clone was counted once. The chain has TRBV12-5 and TRBJ2-5; 8 positions match TRBD2. CDR1 and CDR2 from the germline V gene are LGHNT and FRNRAP. The CDR3 loop spans 16 amino acids. V gave up 7 bases and J gave up 5 bases; unmatched junction bases: 15. CDR3 protein: CASASGRGELWETQYF. The CDR3 DNA follows: TGTGCTAGTGCCTCGGGGCGGGGGGAATTGTGGGAGACCCAGTACTTC.

This chain connects TRBV13 to TRBJ1-5; TRBD1 agrees at 7 bases. This CDR3 has 13 residues. Germline trimming cut 7 bases from V and 6 bases from J; bases unmatched to any gene: 6. Germline V gene sequence: CDR1 PRHDT, CDR2 FYEKMQ (reference sequence). CDR3 sequence: CASTRQGGQPQHF. For the CDR3, the DNA is TGTGCCAGCACGAGACAGGGCGGTCAGCCCCAGCATTTT.

This clone was observed a few times. The rearrangement uses TRBV6-5 and TRBJ2-2, with D unclear. This CDR3 is 14 amino acids long. V was shortened by 2 bases and J by 1 base, with 5 bases between the two germline ends. Germline assignment: CDR1 MNHEY and CDR2 SVGAGI. CDR3 sequence reads: CASSYRWNTGELFF. In nucleotides, the CDR3 is TGTGCCAGCAGTTACCGTTGGAACACCGGGGAGCTGTTTTTT.

The chain couples TRBV9 to TRBJ1-1, with 8 bases aligning to TRBD1. Germline loops: CDR1 SGDLS, CDR2 YYNGEE. V lost 0 bases to trimming and J lost 6 bases; unmatched junction nucleotides: 10. This CDR3 comprises 16 residues. The CDR3 sequence: CASSVGGQGVSAEAFF. The DNA of the CDR3 is TGTGCCAGCAGCGTAGGAGGACAGGGCGTTTCGGCTGAAGCTTTCTTT.

The rearrangement joins TRBV7-6 to TRBJ2-1; TRBD2 matches at 7 bases. The ends lost 0 bases at V and 6 bases at J; junction bases unmatched: 2. CDR3 length: 14 amino acids. The germline CDR1 and CDR2 sequences are SGHVS and FNYEAQ. The CDR3 region has the DNA TGTGCCAGCAGCTTAGCAGGCGGGGGCAATGAGCAGTTCTTC. Its protein product is CASSLAGGGNEQFF.

The J gene is TRBJ2-6, the V gene TRBV5-1; D may match TRBD1 or TRBD2 (6 bases each). Germline V lookup: CDR1 SGHRS, CDR2 YFSETQ. V dropped 4 bases and J dropped 0 bases, with 17 bases sitting between them. The CDR3 is made up of 18 amino acids. The CDR3: CASSPRRGTLSGANVLTF. CDR3 in DNA: TGCGCCAGCAGCCCGAGGAGGGGGACCCTCTCTGGGGCCAACGTCCTGACTTTC.